This is a list of T cell receptor beta chains from one sample in a study of tumor-infiltrating lymphocytes in oesophageal squamous cell carcinoma. TCRdb re-derived calls from the PCR reads in MiXCR, one entry per CDR3 protein. The table shows 24,000 or so distinct CDR3 sequences, with 38% occurring only once. Sequenced sample: esophageal tumor tissue. The receptors come from a male donor with esophageal squamous cell carcinoma. CDR3s include the opening cysteine and the closing phenylalanine or tryptophan. A D gene is named only where the DNA matches it firmly. Rows may omit the clone size; those that give it use once, few, many or a size class.

v_call: TRBV19; clone_size: many; d_call: NA; j_call: TRBJ1-1; cdr3_aa: CASSISPGMNTEAFF; cdr3_nt: TGTGCCAGTAGTATTTCCCCAGGGATGAACACTGAAGCTTTCTTT
v_call: TRBV7-9; clone_size: NA; d_call: TRBD2; j_call: TRBJ2-1; cdr3_aa: CASSRFVVTSANNEQFF; cdr3_nt: TGTGCCAGCAGCCGTTTTGTTGTGACTAGCGCAAACAATGAGCAGTTCTTC
v_call: TRBV19; clone_size: many; d_call: NA; j_call: TRBJ2-7; cdr3_aa: CASSIGQSYEQYF; cdr3_nt: TGTGCCAGTAGTATTGGACAGTCCTACGAGCAGTACTTC
v_call: TRBV7-9; clone_size: many; d_call: TRBD1; j_call: TRBJ2-7; cdr3_aa: CASRGQGASYEQYF; cdr3_nt: TGTGCCAGCAGAGGACAGGGGGCCTCCTACGAGCAGTACTTC
v_call: TRBV10-2; clone_size: many; d_call: NA; j_call: TRBJ2-7; cdr3_aa: CASSESFSGFRPYEQYF; cdr3_nt: TGCGCCAGCAGTGAGTCTTTCTCGGGCTTCAGGCCCTACGAGCAGTACTTC
v_call: TRBV7-9; clone_size: NA; d_call: NA; j_call: TRBJ2-1; cdr3_aa: CASSLVAANEQFF; cdr3_nt: TGTGCCAGCAGCTTAGTTGCGGCCAATGAGCAGTTCTTC
v_call: TRBV20-1; clone_size: few; d_call: TRBD2; j_call: TRBJ2-3; cdr3_aa: CSARGPSGNPDTQYF; cdr3_nt: TGCAGTGCTAGAGGGCCTAGCGGGAACCCAGATACGCAGTATTTT
v_call: TRBV7-2; clone_size: NA; d_call: TRBD1; j_call: TRBJ2-7; cdr3_aa: CASSPGQGDEQYF; cdr3_nt: TGTGCCAGCAGCCCCGGACAGGGGGACGAGCAGTACTTC
v_call: TRBV19; clone_size: NA; d_call: NA; j_call: TRBJ2-7; cdr3_aa: CASSILAGNAYEQYF; cdr3_nt: TGTGCCAGTAGTATACTGGCAGGTAATGCCTACGAGCAGTACTTC
v_call: TRBV4-1; clone_size: NA; d_call: TRBD1; j_call: TRBJ1-6; cdr3_aa: CASSQGQGAAALHF; cdr3_nt: TGCGCCAGCAGCCAAGGACAGGGGGCGGCGGCCCTCCACTTT
v_call: TRBV6-1; clone_size: medium-sized; d_call: TRBD1; j_call: TRBJ2-2; cdr3_aa: CASSRDRVTGELFF; cdr3_nt: TGTGCCAGCAGTCGGGACAGGGTCACCGGGGAGCTGTTTTTT
v_call: TRBV11-2; clone_size: few; d_call: TRBD1; j_call: TRBJ2-3; cdr3_aa: CASSFRGGQGSTDTQYF; cdr3_nt: TGTGCCAGCAGCTTCCGCGGTGGACAGGGAAGCACAGATACGCAGTATTTT
v_call: TRBV6-1; clone_size: NA; d_call: NA; j_call: TRBJ2-7; cdr3_aa: CASIGFGRASSYEQYF; cdr3_nt: TGTGCCAGCATTGGATTTGGCAGGGCTAGCTCCTACGAGCAGTACTTC